This T cell receptor (beta chain) derives from a study of blood T cell repertoires in COVID-19. Background on the study: There were acute and convalescent COVID-19 samples, and they came from the United States, Italy and Spain. Sample material is recorded as cDNA or gDNA derived from T cells, B-cell-depleted T cells, or PBMCs.

In germline, CDR1 is SGHRS, CDR2 YFSETQ. The CDR3 covers 15 residues. Unmatched junction bases numbered 7, after V lost 4 bases and J lost 6 bases. Per the study methods: Reference gene primer amplification gave estimated nucleated cell counts. Assay used: immunoSEQ multiplex PCR; TCRdb lists only in-frame clones, some missing. V and J calls and clone size come straight from that table; D and trimming were deduced from the DNA. The sample consists of around 19,000 clones, 75% to 85% of them appearing once. The TCR sequence derives from an elderly man with acute or convalescent COVID-19. The rearrangement uses TRBV5-1 and TRBJ1-6; 7 nucleotides align to TRBD1. Sequencing was carried out using peripheral blood. CDR3 protein: CASSAPGQRNSPLHF. CDR3 in DNA: TGCGCCAGCAGCGCCCCGGGACAGCGTAATTCACCCCTCCACTTT.